Presented here are 22 T cell receptor beta chains from one specimen sequenced in a study of blood T cell repertoires in COVID-19. The repertoire was sequenced with immunoSEQ multiplex PCR; TCRdb's copy has only in-frame clones and lacks some. The top ten hold approximately 2.8% of the sample, which has about 87,000 clones, over 75% seen once. Specimen: peripheral blood. These receptors came from a woman of 80 years or more with COVID-19, enrolled during active disease.

With respect to this clone: The germline gene is not matched at one end of the junction; a read error may be the cause. The rearrangement uses TRBV28 and TRBJ2-7; maybe TRBD2 (5 bases). Germline CDR1 and CDR2: MDHEN and SYDVKM. CDR3 size: 11 residues. The CDR3 nucleotides read TGTGCCAGCAGTTCCCAAGGGATATCGGGATTC. The encoded protein is CASSSQGISGF.

The chain carries TRBV6-2 or TRBV6-3 and TRBJ1-2; no clear D gene. Trimming took off 2 bases at V and 2 bases at J, with 12 bases between the two ends. CDR1 and CDR2 from the germline V gene are MNHEY and SVGEGT. The length of the CDR3 is 15 residues. The CDR3, as DNA: TGTGCCAGCAGTTACGCAGGACTCGACAACTATGGCTACACCTTC. This translates into CASSYAGLDNYGYTF.

The rearrangement joins TRBV6-5 to TRBJ1-1; 8 bases agree with TRBD1. This CDR3 has 13 residues. The J segment lost 5 bases and the V segment lost 7 bases, leaving 6 bases of the junction unmatched. The V gene's germline CDR1 is MNHEY and CDR2 SVGAGI. The CDR3 sequence: CASNGQGWTEAFF. DNA for the CDR3: TGTGCCAGCAATGGACAGGGCTGGACTGAAGCTTTCTTT.

This clone came up once. The CDR3 region is CASSKRSGRPSTYNEQFF. For the CDR3, the DNA is TGTGCCAGCAGCAAACGTAGCGGGAGACCTTCTACCTACAATGAGCAGTTCTTC. The chain joins TRBV21-1 to TRBJ2-1; TRBD2 is taken as the D call from the table, unchecked against the DNA. TRBV21-1 is listed as a pseudogene. CDR3 length equals 18 residues.

In this sample, this clone turned up a few times. The chain uses TRBV19 and TRBJ2-7; the D is unclear. Germline assignment: CDR1 LNHDA and CDR2 SQIVND (reference sequence). The V end lost 3 bases, the J end lost 0 bases, and 9 bases lay between the germline ends. The CDR3 consists of 14 residues. DNA for the CDR3: TGTGCCAGTAGTATCGGGTCGGACTCCTACGAGCAGTACTTC. It specifies CASSIGSDSYEQYF.

The CDR3 region is CASSLIYGGVTDTQYF. As DNA, the CDR3 is TGTGCCAGCAGCTTGATTTACGGGGGGGTCACAGATACGCAGTATTTT. The chain employs TRBV5-5 and TRBJ2-3, with TRBD2 matching over 8 bases. The germline CDR1 and CDR2 sequences are SGHKS and YYEKEE (reference sequence). With V trimmed by 1 base and J by 2 bases, 6 bases remained unmatched. The CDR3 contains 16 residues.

This rearrangement joins TRBV18 to TRBJ1-1, with 9 bases aligning to TRBD1. CDR1 is KGHSH and CDR2 is LQKENI in the germline V gene. V shed 3 bases and J 8 bases; nucleotides not matched to a gene: 4. The CDR3 extends over 13 amino acids. CDR3 sequence reads: CASSPDRGGEAFF. For the CDR3, the DNA is TGTGCCAGCTCACCGGACAGGGGCGGGGAAGCTTTCTTT.

This chain connects TRBV27 to TRBJ2-5; TRBD1 matches 10 bases. CDR3 length: 16 residues. Unmatched junction bases numbered 10, after V lost 5 bases and J lost 4 bases. Per the germline V gene, CDR1 is MNHEY and CDR2 is SMNVEV (reference sequence). The CDR3 sequence is CASSTRQGALGETQYF. The CDR3 DNA is TGTGCCAGCAGTACTCGACAGGGGGCGTTAGGAGAGACCCAGTACTTC.

The V and J genes are TRBV7-9 and TRBJ2-1, with D possibly matching TRBD2 (7 bases). Looked up from germline, CDR1 is SEHNR and CDR2 is FQNEAQ (reference sequence). This CDR3 comprises 15 residues. The V end lost 4 bases, the J end lost 10 bases, and 20 bases lay between the germline ends. The CDR3 DNA reads as TGTGCCAGCAGCTCCGGACTAGGGGGACCAGGAGAGCAGTTCTTC. It yields the protein CASSSGLGGPGEQFF. Full variable domain (outside the CDR3, taken from reference TRBV7-9 and TRBJ2-1): DTGVSQNPRHKITKRGQNVTFRCDPISEHNRLYWYRQTLGQGPEFLTYFQNEAQLEKSRLLSDRFSAERPKGSFSTLEIQRTEQGDSAMYLCASSSGLGGPGEQFFGPGTRLTVL.

The rearrangement links TRBV4-2 to TRBJ2-5; 12 bases fit TRBD2. The CDR3 is 19 residues long. Germline V gene lookup returns CDR1 LGHNA and CDR2 YNFKEQ. With 0 bases clipped from V and 3 bases from J, the junction kept 11 bases outside the gene matches. Here the CDR3 reads CASSQDRASGGASKETQYF. Written as DNA, the CDR3 is TGTGCCAGCAGCCAAGATAGGGCTAGCGGGGGGGCATCGAAAGAGACCCAGTACTTC.

CDR3 amino acids: CASSGSGTGSSFSPLHF. The CDR3 DNA reads TGTGCCAGCAGTGGATCCGGGACAGGGAGTTCTTTTTCACCCCTCCACTTT. The rearrangement joins TRBV28 to TRBJ1-6; TRBD1 agrees at 9 bases. J lost 9 bases, V lost 5 bases, and 14 bases had no gene match. Germline V gene lookup returns CDR1 MDHEN and CDR2 SYDVKM. The CDR3 is 17 residues long.

This chain uses TRBV18 with TRBJ1-1; 7 bases are shared with TRBD1. V was clipped by 3 bases and J by 5 bases; unmatched bases: 3. Germline CDR1 and CDR2: KGHSH and LQKENI. The CDR3 is made up of 13 amino acids. CDR3 in amino acids: CASSPTGVTEAFF. The CDR3 bases are TGTGCCAGCTCACCCACAGGGGTAACTGAAGCTTTCTTT.

This sequence joins TRBV10-2 and TRBJ2-7; D is uncertain. The CDR3 has 13 amino acids. V was pared by 5 bases and J by 0 bases, with 8 bases between. Germline-derived CDR1 and CDR2 are WSHSY and SAAADI. The CDR3 nucleotides read TGCGCCAGCAGTAGTACGGGCTCCTACGAGCAGTACTTC. This translates into CASSSTGSYEQYF.

The chain links TRBV18 to TRBJ2-4; maybe TRBD2 (6 bases). The CDR3 consists of 12 residues. Per the germline V gene, CDR1 is KGHSH and CDR2 is LQKENI. The V and J ends lost 1 base and 8 bases respectively, with 6 bases between them. In DNA form, the CDR3 reads TGTGCCAGCTCACCACGGGAGGACATTCAGTACTTC. Translation gives CASSPREDIQYF.

This clone occurred once. This chain uses TRBV2 with TRBJ1-2; 7 bases align to TRBD1. Germline V gene data show CDR1 as SNHLY and CDR2 as FYNNEI. CDR3 length equals 13 residues. V lost 5 bases, J lost 8 bases, and 8 bases stayed unmatched. CDR3 loop: CASSTGQRTGYTF. The CDR3 DNA reads TGTGCCAGCAGTACGGGACAGCGTACGGGCTACACCTTC.

In this sample, this clone turned up once. V gene TRBV19 combines with J gene TRBJ2-5, with D maybe TRBD1 (5 bases). The V end lost 6 bases, the J end lost 5 bases, and 10 bases lay between the germline ends. The CDR3 loop spans 12 amino acids. Germline V gene lookup returns CDR1 LNHDA and CDR2 SQIVND (reference sequence). The CDR3 protein is CASRQDGETQYF. The CDR3, as DNA: TGTGCCAGTAGACAGGACGGGGAGACCCAGTACTTC. Full variable domain (missing parts from reference TRBV19 and TRBJ2-5): DGGITQSPKYLFRKEGQNVTLSCEQNLNHDAMYWYRQDPGQGLRLIYYSQIVNDFQKGDIAEGYSVSREKKESFPLTVTSAQKNPTAFYLCASRQDGETQYFGPGTRLLVL.

The chain couples TRBV18 to TRBJ1-1; maybe TRBD1 (6 bases). Trimming removed 5 bases at V and 7 bases at J, with 23 bases between. The CDR3 runs to 16 residues. Germline values: CDR1 KGHSH, CDR2 LQKENI. CDR3 in amino acids: CASSALSVEGGGEAFF. The CDR3 DNA reads as TGTGCCAGCTCAGCTCTTTCCGTGGAGGGAGGGGGTGAAGCTTTCTTT.

This chain joins TRBV29-1 and TRBJ2-7; D perhaps matches TRBD1 (5 bases). CDR1 is SQVTM and CDR2 is ANQGSEA in the germline V gene. The V end was cut by 4 bases, the J end by 2 bases, with 15 bases between. The CDR3 loop spans 14 amino acids. CDR3 sequence: CSVGRGAATYEQYF. The CDR3 nucleotides read TGCAGCGTTGGCCGTGGGGCAGCTACCTACGAGCAGTACTTC.

The sample holds a few counts of this clone. The rearrangement uses TRBV7-8 and TRBJ1-5; TRBD1 is a possible D gene (5 bases). Germline CDR1 reads SGHVS; CDR2 reads FQNEAQ. Trimming stripped 0 bases from V and 1 base from J, with 13 bases between. CDR3 length: 17 residues. The DNA for the CDR3 is TGTGCCAGCAGCTTAGCGAGGGGAGGAGGCAGCAATCAGCCCCAGCATTTT. This sequence encodes CASSLARGGGSNQPQHF.

This chain links TRBV2 with TRBJ1-2; D unclear. The ends were cut back, 4 bases at V and 7 bases at J, with 16 bases in the middle. Germline V gene sequence: CDR1 SNHLY, CDR2 FYNNEI. The CDR3 spans 14 residues. CDR3 amino acids: CASSVVVQSGGYTF. CDR3 nucleotides: TGTGCCAGCAGTGTGGTGGTACAGTCTGGTGGCTACACCTTC.

The chain is built from TRBV12-3 or TRBV12-4 and TRBJ1-5; TRBD1 matches at 7 bases. This CDR3 is built from 13 residues. The ends lost 11 bases at V and 0 bases at J; junction bases unmatched: 4. CDR3 region: CAAGGYSNQPQHF. The CDR3 nucleotides are TGTGCCGCAGGGGGGTATAGCAATCAGCCCCAGCATTTT.

The rearrangement uses TRBV27 and TRBJ2-6, with 9 positions matching TRBD2. The CDR3 is 18 amino acids. The V segment lost 7 bases and the J segment 3 bases; nucleotides outside the gene matches: 13. The germline V gene has CDR1 MNHEY and CDR2 SMNVEV (reference sequence). CDR3: CASTPRRGGHGGANVLTF. CDR3 coding DNA: TGTGCCAGCACCCCGCGGCGGGGGGGTCACGGTGGGGCCAACGTCCTGACTTTC.